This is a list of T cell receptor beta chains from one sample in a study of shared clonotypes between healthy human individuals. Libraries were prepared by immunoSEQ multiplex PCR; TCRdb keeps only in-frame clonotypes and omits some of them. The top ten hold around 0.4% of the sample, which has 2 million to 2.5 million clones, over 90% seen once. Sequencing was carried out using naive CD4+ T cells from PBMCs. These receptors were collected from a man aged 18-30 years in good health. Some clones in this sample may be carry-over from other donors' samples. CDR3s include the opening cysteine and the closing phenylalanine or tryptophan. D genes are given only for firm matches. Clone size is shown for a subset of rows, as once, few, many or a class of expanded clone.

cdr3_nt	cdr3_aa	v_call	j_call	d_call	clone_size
TGCAGCGTCGCCCACATCGGCGCCGGGGAGCTGTTTTTT	CSVAHIGAGELFF	TRBV29-1	TRBJ2-2	-	-
TGCGCCAGCGGTCAAAGCGGGACTCCGCTGTTTTTT	CASGQSGTPLFF	TRBV5-1	TRBJ2-2	TRBD2	-
TGTGCCACCAGCAGAGGGAGGGGCGAGACCCAGTACTTC	CATSRGRGETQYF	TRBV15	TRBJ2-5	-	once
TGTGCCAGCAGACCCGGGACAGGGAGCTCCTACGAGCAGTACTTC	CASRPGTGSSYEQYF	TRBV6-6	TRBJ2-7	TRBD1	-
TGTGCCAGCAGTACAAGACAGGGATCCCGAACCTACGAGCAGTACTTC	CASSTRQGSRTYEQYF	TRBV27	TRBJ2-7	TRBD1	-
TGTGCCAGCTCACCCGGGGATACGCAGTATTTT	CASSPGDTQYF	TRBV18	TRBJ2-3	-	-
TGTGCCAGCAGCAATCCTAGCCCGGGACAGGGGGCATCCGTCCAAGAGACCCAGTACTTC	CASSNPSPGQGASVQETQYF	TRBV28	TRBJ2-5	TRBD1	-
TGTGCCAGCAGCTTGGGCACGTCTGGAAATGAGCAGTTCTTC	CASSLGTSGNEQFF	TRBV5-6	TRBJ2-1	-	-
TGTGCCGGAACTAAGGGAGGCCACAGTTCTGGAAACACCATATATTTT	CAGTKGGHSSGNTIYF	TRBV5-4	TRBJ1-3	-	-
TGCGCCAGCAGCTTGGGCGCCAACCTACAAGAGACCCAGTACTTC	CASSLGANLQETQYF	TRBV5-1	TRBJ2-5	-	-
TGTGCCAGCAGCTTATCCCAAACCACGGGTGGTGGAAACACCATATATTTT	CASSLSQTTGGGNTIYF	TRBV11-2	TRBJ1-3	-	-
TGTGCCAGCAGCCCAGGTGCCGAGCAGTACTTC	CASSPGAEQYF	TRBV11-2	TRBJ2-7	-	-
TGTGCCAGCAGTCAAGCGGGAGGGGCGTCCGGGGAGCTGTTTTTT	CASSQAGGASGELFF	TRBV7-3	TRBJ2-2	TRBD2	-
TGCGCCAGCAGCCAAACGCGACAGGGAAACACTGAAGCTTTCTTT	CASSQTRQGNTEAFF	TRBV4-1	TRBJ1-1	TRBD1	once
TGTGCCAGCAGTACCTTGCAAGACTCCCGGGACTACTCCTACGAGCAGTACTTC	CASSTLQDSRDYSYEQYF	TRBV28	TRBJ2-7	TRBD2	-
TGTGCCAGTAGTACGGAGGGGAACTCTGGGGCCAACGTCCTGACTTTC	CASSTEGNSGANVLTF	TRBV19	TRBJ2-6	-	-
TGTGCCAGCAGTTTACTCACCGGGGAGCTGTTTTTT	CASSLLTGELFF	TRBV28	TRBJ2-2	-	-
TGTGCCAGCAGCCGGGGGAGGAGTAGCTCCTACGAGCAGTACTTC	CASSRGRSSSYEQYF	TRBV5-8	TRBJ2-7	-	-
TGCGCCAGCAGCTTGGACGGGGGCGGTCAGCCCCAGCATTTT	CASSLDGGGQPQHF	TRBV5-1	TRBJ1-5	-	-
TGTGCCAGCAGCAATCGGGACAGACTTCAGGAGCAGTACTTC	CASSNRDRLQEQYF	TRBV21-1	TRBJ2-7	-	-
TGTGCCAGCAGTGAGTATAGATACAATGAGCAGTTCTTC	CASSEYRYNEQFF	TRBV6-1	TRBJ2-1	-	once
TGTGCCAGCAGCACTTCCCGGCCGGAATACACCGGGGAGCTGTTTTTT	CASSTSRPEYTGELFF	TRBV7-2	TRBJ2-2	-	-
TGCGCCAGCAGCTTGGCCGGAGCCCAGCTTGGAAACACCATATATTTT	CASSLAGAQLGNTIYF	TRBV5-1	TRBJ1-3	-	-
TGTGCCAGCAGCCCGCCAGGAGGGGGGAACAATGAGCAGTTCTTC	CASSPPGGGNNEQFF	TRBV7-3	TRBJ2-1	-	-
TGTGCCTGTACGAGGCCCTATGGCTACACCTTC	CACTRPYGYTF	TRBV21-1	TRBJ1-2	-	-
TGTGCCAGCTCTGGGGGACTAGCTTGGACGGGCTCCTACAATGAGCAGTTCTTC	CASSGGLAWTGSYNEQFF	TRBV18	TRBJ2-1	TRBD2	-
TGTGCCAGCATAGCCCCACCTGGGGGAGGGTACACTGAAGCTTTCTTT	CASIAPPGGGYTEAFF	TRBV28	TRBJ1-1	-	-
TGTGCCAGCAGCCCTGGACTAGCGGGAGCCAATGAGCAGTTCTTC	CASSPGLAGANEQFF	TRBV28	TRBJ2-1	TRBD2	-
TGCGCCAGCAGCTTGAATTTTGGGGGCCAAGAGACCCAGTACTTC	CASSLNFGGQETQYF	TRBV5-1	TRBJ2-5	-	few
TGTGCCAGCAGCTTGGATCTAGCGGGAGGTTTCGGGGAGCTGTTTTTT	CASSLDLAGGFGELFF	TRBV5-6	TRBJ2-2	TRBD2	once
TGTGCCAGCACGGCCCCGGGGGGCGGGTACAATGAGCAGTTCTTC	CASTAPGGGYNEQFF	TRBV6-5	TRBJ2-1	-	-
TGCGCCAGCAGCTTGGACAGTGATAGCCAGCCCCAGCATTTT	CASSLDSDSQPQHF	TRBV5-1	TRBJ1-5	-	-
TGTGCCAGCAGCCTACAGGGCGGGAGGGCCTACGAGCAGTACTTC	CASSLQGGRAYEQYF	TRBV13	TRBJ2-7	TRBD2	-
TGTGCCAGCAGCCGGGACAGGAGCTACGAGCAGTACTTC	CASSRDRSYEQYF	TRBV6-5	TRBJ2-7	TRBD1	-
TGTGCCAGCAGCTTATCCAACCTCGAAAAACTGTTTTTT	CASSLSNLEKLFF	TRBV7-2	TRBJ1-4	-	-
TGTGCCAGCAGCACCCGTGCACTGAGGGGGAACACTGAAGCTTTCTTT	CASSTRALRGNTEAFF	TRBV14	TRBJ1-1	-	-
TGCGCCAGCAGCTCAAGCCGGGGAGGAGTAAAAGTGGAGTACTTC	CASSSSRGGVKVEYF	TRBV5-1	TRBJ2-7	-	-
TGTGCCAGCACCATCGGGGCGGCTCAGCCCCAGCATTTT	CASTIGAAQPQHF	TRBV6-6	TRBJ1-5	-	-
TGCGCCAGCAGCTTGGACAGGGCGGCGGGAGGCTACACCTTC	CASSLDRAAGGYTF	TRBV5-1	TRBJ1-2	-	-
TGCGCCAGCAGCTTCAAGGTAGCGGGAGGGACCACAGATACGCAGTATTTT	CASSFKVAGGTTDTQYF	TRBV5-1	TRBJ2-3	TRBD2	-
TGCGCCAGCAGTTACGGCCTCTCTGGAAACACCATATATTTT	CASSYGLSGNTIYF	TRBV5-1	TRBJ1-3	-	-
TGTGCCAGCAGCCCCGGGACAGTGATTCAGTACTTC	CASSPGTVIQYF	TRBV11-2	TRBJ2-4	TRBD1	-
TGTGCCAGCAGGCTAGCCGGGACAACTAATGAAAAACTGTTTTTT	CASRLAGTTNEKLFF	TRBV6-1	TRBJ1-4	-	-
TGTGCCAGCAGTTGGGGACTAGCGGGAGGTTACTACGAGCAGTACTTC	CASSWGLAGGYYEQYF	TRBV28	TRBJ2-7	TRBD2	-
TGTGCCAGCAGCTTACGGGGGTGGGGAGGGGAGACCTCCTACGAGCAGTACTTC	CASSLRGWGGETSYEQYF	TRBV7-2	TRBJ2-7	TRBD2	-
TGTGCCATCTTCAAGACAGAAGCTTATAGCAATCAGCCCCAGCATTTT	CAIFKTEAYSNQPQHF	TRBV7-3	TRBJ1-5	-	-
TGTGCCAGCACCGATCGAGGGAGCGGCACAGATACGCAGTATTTT	CASTDRGSGTDTQYF	TRBV6-1	TRBJ2-3	-	once
TGTGCCAGCAGGGGCAGGTGGGACAATAAAGAGACCCAGTACTTC	CASRGRWDNKETQYF	TRBV6-5	TRBJ2-5	-	-
TGTGCCAGCAGACCTACTCTGGGAAAGGCCACTGAAGCTTTCTTT	CASRPTLGKATEAFF	TRBV28	TRBJ1-1	-	-
TGTGCCAGCAGCCAAGACACGGGTTTCGGCTACACCTTC	CASSQDTGFGYTF	TRBV14	TRBJ1-2	-	few
TGTGCCACCTCAAGCGGCGGGATCGCCTACGAGCAGTACTTC	CATSSGGIAYEQYF	TRBV25-1	TRBJ2-7	-	-
TGTGCCAGCTCACCAGAGACTAGCGGGAGTTCTTGCGACTTC	CASSPETSGSSCDF	TRBV18	TRBJ2-5	TRBD2	-
TGTGCCAGCAGTGAAGCGTGGGATAGGGCCACTGAAGCTTTCTTT	CASSEAWDRATEAFF	TRBV6-1	TRBJ1-1	-	-
TGTGCCAGTAGTATAGGAAACTACAATGAGCAGTTCTTC	CASSIGNYNEQFF	TRBV19	TRBJ2-1	-	-
TGTGCCAGCAGCCCCTGGACTAGCGGGAGGGTTAATAATGAGCAGTTCTTC	CASSPWTSGRVNNEQFF	TRBV7-2	TRBJ2-1	TRBD2	once
TGTGCCAGCACCCGACAGGGGAACTATGGCTACACCTTC	CASTRQGNYGYTF	TRBV6-1	TRBJ1-2	TRBD1	-
TGTGCCAGCAGCGTAGAGGCCCAAAGTTGGGGCTACACCTTC	CASSVEAQSWGYTF	TRBV9	TRBJ1-2	-	-
TGTGCCAGCAGTGAATCCCCCGGGGTGCGTGGCAATGAGCAGTTCTTC	CASSESPGVRGNEQFF	TRBV25-1	TRBJ2-1	-	-